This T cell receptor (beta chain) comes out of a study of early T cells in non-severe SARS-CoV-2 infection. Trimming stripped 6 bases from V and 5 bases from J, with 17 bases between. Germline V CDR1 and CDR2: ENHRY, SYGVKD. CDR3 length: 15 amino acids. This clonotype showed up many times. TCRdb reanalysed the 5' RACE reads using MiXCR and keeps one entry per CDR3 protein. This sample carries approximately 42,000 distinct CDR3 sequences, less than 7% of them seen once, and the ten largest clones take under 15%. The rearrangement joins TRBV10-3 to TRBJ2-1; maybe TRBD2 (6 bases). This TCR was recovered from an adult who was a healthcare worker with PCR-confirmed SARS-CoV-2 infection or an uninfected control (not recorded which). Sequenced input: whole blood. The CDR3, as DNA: TGTGCCATCAGACCCACTAGCACCCCCCACAATGAGCAGTTCTTC. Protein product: CAIRPTSTPHNEQFF.